This T cell receptor (beta chain) came from a study of shared clonotypes between healthy human individuals (TCRdb year 2020). Background for the entire study: The cohort included a few men and a couple of women between 18 and 49 years of age. To estimate repertoire size and how much clonotypes are shared between individuals, the study performed deep sequencing of blood TCR repertoires from about five healthy adults. Libraries were prepared and TCR repertoires were sequenced by different laboratories using diverse techniques, in order to increase sequencing depth and limit assay-specific biases. Each donor's leukapheresis produced roughly between about 0.9 and 9.5 billion PBMCs. Per donor, three plates each were used for CD4 naive and CD4 memory, two for CD8 naive, and one for CD8 memory. What the study reported, not specific to this receptor: Incomplete sequencing was indicated by rarefaction of sorted-subset datasets, despite the large sequencing depth. Pairwise subsampling led to the expectation that sequencing depth would affect the degree of clonotype sharing among donors. Compared with non-shared clonotypes, clonotypes shared by all four sorted-subset donors had higher generation probabilities. Sampling was restricted to blood, and TCR repertoires in tissues likely differ from the TCR repertoires found in blood. Across a few donors, about 5.2% of naive CD4, around 3.5% of naive CD8, roughly 2.3% of memory CD4, and over 0.35% of memory CD8 clonotypes were shared. Naive subsets generally had larger estimated clonotype richness than memory subsets did. Because the study included a small number of donors, the genetic and exposure-history diversity represented was limited.

CD8 naive samples were obtained by positive selection for CCR7 among CD45RO-negative cells, yielding a CD45RA+CCR7+ population from which TemRA cells were excluded. The donors were healthy, HIV-negative adults who had no recently reported acute infections or vaccinations. Only Caucasian adults living in Nashville, Tennessee, USA were represented among the donors. Blood was obtained by leukapheresis, after which PBMCs were separated by Ficoll-Histopaque density gradient centrifugation and cryopreserved in liquid nitrogen vapor phase. Analytical flow cytometry was used to check the purity and quantity of each magnetically sorted T cell population. From each sorted fraction, genomic DNA was isolated and quantified by UV absorbance on a Nanodrop 2000c. TCR CDR3 regions were amplified from genomic DNA by multiplex PCR using the deep immunoSEQ assay. Genomic DNA extracted from each cell subset was distributed evenly over all wells of several immunoSEQ 96-well plates, and each plate served as one replicate. For sorted subsets, 200 to 250 ng of genomic DNA, equivalent to 30,000 or so T cell genomes, went into each replicate PCR. Purified libraries were measured with a Qubit 3.0 fluorometer, size-checked on a Bioanalyzer 2100, and measured again with the KAPA Library Quantification kit. Each immunoSEQ 96-well plate was sequenced on its own single-read 150-cycle Illumina NextSeq 550 flow cell. Per the original workflow: Because the immunoSEQ output held only junctional sequences and lacked quality scores, the filtering could not match the filtering applied to full-length reads. To assign V/J genes and CDR3, sequences were annotated against IMGT germline references using PyIR, a Python wrapper for IgBLAST v1.9. Any read was removed if the V/J assignment was weak (E-value above 1e-6), the CDR3 was missing, or the read contained stop codons, out-of-frame junctions, or ambiguous translated residues. V3J clonotypes were defined as sequences sharing an identical inferred V gene, J gene, and CDR3 amino acid sequence. Percentage overlap between repertoires was calculated by dividing the number of shared unique clonotypes by the size of the smaller repertoire. Richness of each repertoire was evaluated using RTK rarefaction, the Chao1 estimator, and Recon v2.1 estimates of unobserved clonotypes. For all TCRbeta clonotypes obtained by the gDNA method from several donors, generation probabilities were computed with OLGA. TCRdb mirrors the immuneACCESS table, restricted to in-frame sequences. Some clones are absent from its copies; in checked studies, under half trace to an unresolved V gene, and the reason for the others is unknown. Clone size and the V and J calls come from that table; the DNA yielded D and trimming. The sample contains about 2.1 million clones, 90% to 95% of them found a single time. Less than 2% of the sample belongs to the ten largest clones.

Of note for this clone: Its antigen is not yet known. No much larger clone is present one base from it, and per-base qualities are unavailable.

Inclusive of the bounding cysteine and phenylalanine, the CDR3 is 16 residues long. CDR3 DNA only is kept here, 48 bases in frame from base 1. Looking up the germline V gene yields CDR1 SGHTA and CDR2 FQGNSA. Trimming accounts for 9 bases at V and 4 bases at J, while the number of junction bases matched to no gene is 10. Recombination connected TRBV7-2 to TRBJ2-1; the central 12 bases match TRBD2. The sample consisted of naive CD8+ T cells from PBMCs. What this sample's cell subset or site label stands for: CD45RA+CCR7+. The receptor was isolated from a man younger than 30 in good health. Some clones in this sample may be carry-over from other donors' samples. The DNA sequence is TGTGCCAGTATGATTACTGGACTAGCGGGATACAATGAGCAGTTCTTC. Its translation reads: CASMITGLAGYNEQFF.